A selection of T cell receptor beta chains follows, all from one sample in a study of immune evolution from preneoplasia to lung adenocarcinoma. Profiling relied on immunoSEQ multiplex PCR, and the TCRdb table lists in-frame clones only, not all of them. The data show around 6,300 clones, around 85% seen once. The sequenced sample was FFPE invasive lung adenocarcinoma tissue. The source is a person over 45 with lung adenocarcinoma. The CDR3 runs from the conserved cysteine through the conserved F or W. The D gene is left open where the match is weak. Clone sizes are given selectively: once, few, many, or a class where the clone is expanded.

few,-,TRBJ2-7,TRBV6-5,CASSYPPSYEQYF,TGTGCCAGCAGTTACCCTCCGTCCTACGAGCAGTACTTC
-,-,TRBJ2-7,TRBV4-1,CASSYPEGVEQYF,TGCGCCAGCAGCTACCCCGAGGGGGTCGAGCAGTACTTC
-,-,TRBJ2-3,TRBV4-1,CASSTLKTSTDTQYF,TGCGCCAGCAGCACACTAAAAACTAGCACAGATACGCAGTATTTT
-,TRBD2,TRBJ2-7,TRBV6-8,CASSYSGGSLGEQYF,TGTGCCAGCAGTTACTCAGGCGGGAGCCTAGGCGAGCAGTACTTC
once,TRBD1,TRBJ2-3,TRBV11-2,CASTSGDRGPDTQYF,TGTGCCAGCACCTCAGGGGACAGGGGGCCAGATACGCAGTATTTT
-,-,TRBJ2-1,TRBV2,CASSNSNEQFF,TGTGCCAGCAGTAACAGCAATGAGCAGTTCTTC
-,-,TRBJ2-7,TRBV6-1,CASRDISSYEQYF,TGTGCCAGCAGAGACATCAGCTCCTACGAGCAGTACTTC
-,-,TRBJ2-3,TRBV30,CAWSGADTQYF,TGTGCCTGGAGTGGGGCAGATACGCAGTATTTT
-,-,TRBJ1-5,TRBV6-1,CASSEGWGVPRNQPQHF,TGTGCCAGCAGTGAAGGGTGGGGGGTTCCCCGCAATCAGCCCCAGCATTTT
-,TRBD1,TRBJ2-5,TRBV29-1,CSVDWTGMGETQYF,TGCAGCGTTGACTGGACAGGGATGGGAGAGACCCAGTACTTC
-,TRBD2,TRBJ2-7,TRBV9,CASSVDSGRAYEQYF,TGTGCCAGCAGCGTAGATAGCGGGAGAGCCTACGAGCAGTACTTC
-,-,TRBJ1-1,TRBV2,CASSEGNTEAFF,TGTGCCAGCAGCGAAGGGAACACTGAAGCTTTCTTT